Listed below are T cell receptor beta chains from one sample, sequenced in a study of neurological immune-mediated disorders. TCRdb called the 5' RACE reads again in MiXCR, with one record for every CDR3 protein. The sample carries over 20,000 distinct CDR3 sequences, about 10% recorded once. Sequencing used PBMCs. The receptor source for this set is a woman aged 55-70 years with HTLV-1-associated myelopathy (HAM/TSP). Each CDR3 is given with its conserved first and last residue. D genes are given only for firm matches. Clone size is not always given. Where it is, it says once, few, many or a class for expanded clones.

CDR3 protein | CDR3 DNA | V gene | D gene | clone size | J gene
CASSLFNLDRRRDQPQHF | TGTGCCAGCAGCTTGTTTAACCTCGACAGGCGTAGGGACCAGCCCCAGCATTTT | TRBV5-5 | . | many | TRBJ1-5
CASSFNIRGGAGDTQYF | TGTGCCAGCAGCTTTAACATACGCGGGGGGGCTGGAGATACGCAGTATTTT | TRBV7-2 | TRBD2 | many | TRBJ2-3
CASSLGDGYTF | TGTGCCAGCAGTTTAGGGGATGGCTACACCTTC | TRBV12-3/TRBV12-4 | . | many | TRBJ1-2
CSVGANYGYTF | TGCAGCGTTGGAGCTAACTATGGCTACACCTTC | TRBV29-1 | . | . | TRBJ1-2
CASSDTGAGETQYF | TGCGCCAGCAGCGATACAGGGGCAGGGGAGACCCAGTACTTC | TRBV5-1 | TRBD1 | many | TRBJ2-5
CSARGSPDEQYF | TGCAGTGCTAGAGGTAGCCCGGACGAGCAGTACTTC | TRBV20-1 | . | . | TRBJ2-7
CASSQGPAGTEAFF | TGTGCCAGCAGCCAAGGGCCCGCGGGGACTGAAGCTTTCTTT | TRBV4-2 | . | medium-sized | TRBJ1-1
CASSEPAGASLDGREQYF | TGTGCCAGCAGTGAACCGGCAGGGGCCAGTCTAGACGGGCGGGAGCAGTACTTC | TRBV6-1 | . | . | TRBJ2-7
CRLTGQFSTDTQYF | TGCAGATTGACAGGGCAGTTTTCCACAGATACGCAGTATTTT | TRBV20-1 | TRBD1 | once | TRBJ2-3
CASSLSGNEQFF | TGTGCCAGCAGCTTGTCAGGAAATGAGCAGTTCTTC | TRBV5-5 | . | many | TRBJ2-1
CASSLGSHATDTQYF | TGTGCCAGCAGCTTAGGTAGTCATGCCACAGATACGCAGTATTTT | TRBV11-2 | . | few | TRBJ2-3
CSASLTSGGPIAKNIQYF | TGCAGTGCTAGCCTGACTAGCGGGGGACCAATAGCCAAAAACATTCAGTACTTC | TRBV20-1 | TRBD2 | medium-sized | TRBJ2-4
CASSYSPGGNQPQHF | TGTGCCAGCAGTTACTCTCCAGGGGGCAATCAGCCCCAGCATTTT | TRBV6-6 | . | many | TRBJ1-5
CASSPNPGAGYGYTF | TGTGCCAGCTCACCAAACCCGGGGGCCGGGTATGGCTACACCTTC | TRBV18 | . | . | TRBJ1-2
CAWSVVAGGLTDTQYF | TGTGCCTGGAGTGTGGTAGCGGGGGGCCTCACAGATACGCAGTATTTT | TRBV30 | TRBD2 | many | TRBJ2-3
CATSRVPGGYEQYF | TGTGCCACCAGCAGAGTTCCCGGGGGATACGAGCAGTACTTC | TRBV15 | . | . | TRBJ2-7
CASSLEWGGYEQYF | TGCGCCAGCAGCTTGGAGTGGGGGGGGTACGAGCAGTACTTC | TRBV5-1 | TRBD2 | many | TRBJ2-7
CASSLVASSGANVLTF | TGCGCCAGCAGCTTGGTTGCCAGCTCTGGGGCCAACGTCCTGACTTTC | TRBV5-1 | . | medium-sized | TRBJ2-6
CSARDIESSYNEQFF | TGCAGTGCTAGAGATATAGAAAGCTCCTACAATGAGCAGTTCTTC | TRBV20-1 | . | many | TRBJ2-1
CSARVGRGDYEQYF | TGCAGTGCTAGAGTGGGGCGGGGGGACTACGAGCAGTACTTC | TRBV20-1 | TRBD2 | many | TRBJ2-7
CASSLAGDTTDTQYF | TGTGCCAGCAGCCTAGCGGGGGACACCACAGATACGCAGTATTTT | TRBV7-2 | TRBD2 | few | TRBJ2-3
CSARRAGRSGNTIYF | TGCAGTGCTAGACGCGCAGGCCGCTCTGGAAACACCATATATTTT | TRBV20-1 | . | many | TRBJ1-3
CSASPIGRRSDEQFF | TGCAGTGCCAGCCCTATAGGACGGCGGTCGGATGAGCAGTTCTTC | TRBV20-1 | . | medium-sized | TRBJ2-1
CASSRRDLYGYTF | TGTGCCAGCAGCCGCAGGGACCTCTATGGCTACACCTTC | TRBV7-2 | . | many | TRBJ1-2
CSARDYRGLGGYTF | TGCAGTGCTAGAGATTACCGGGGTCTTGGTGGCTACACCTTC | TRBV20-1 | . | many | TRBJ1-2
CASSLGPPGTTTNYGYTF | TGCGCCAGCAGCTTGGGGCCTCCCGGGACAACGACTAACTATGGCTACACCTTC | TRBV5-1 | . | medium-sized | TRBJ1-2
CASSLGIGRSNEAFF | TGCGCCAGCAGCTTGGGGATAGGTCGCAGCAATGAAGCTTTCTTT | TRBV5-1 | . | once | TRBJ1-1
CSASSPGGGTDTQYF | TGCAGTGCTAGTTCTCCTGGCGGGGGCACAGATACGCAGTATTTT | TRBV20-1 | . | many | TRBJ2-3
CASKVEGDRDYGYTF | TGCGCCAGCAAAGTAGAGGGCGATCGGGACTATGGCTACACCTTC | TRBV5-1 | . | . | TRBJ1-2
CATSGLRRTDTQYF | TGTGCCACCAGCGGGCTCCGGAGGACAGATACGCAGTATTTT | TRBV15 | . | many | TRBJ2-3
CSARDRTSGAAGGQYF | TGCAGTGCTAGAGATCGGACTAGCGGGGCGGCTGGGGGGCAGTATTTT | TRBV20-1 | TRBD2 | many | TRBJ2-3
CATSRGRNNDGYTF | TGTGCCACCAGCAGAGGTCGGAATAACGATGGCTACACCTTC | TRBV15 | . | many | TRBJ1-2
CASSLDYRGSFDEQFF | TGCGCCAGCAGCTTGGACTACAGGGGCTCTTTCGATGAGCAGTTCTTC | TRBV5-1 | TRBD1 | . | TRBJ2-1
CASSLRQGVSKNIQYF | TGTGCCAGCAGCTTGAGACAGGGGGTCTCCAAAAACATTCAGTACTTC | TRBV5-5 | TRBD1 | many | TRBJ2-4
CASSWGQEQYF | TGCGCCAGCAGCTGGGGGCAAGAGCAGTACTTC | TRBV5-1 | . | many | TRBJ2-7
CASSPSLTIGEQFF | TGTGCCAGCAGCCCGTCACTAACAATCGGTGAGCAGTTCTTC | TRBV11-2 | . | many | TRBJ2-1
CASSSGQGATREQYF | TGTGCCAGCTCATCCGGACAGGGGGCTACGAGAGAGCAGTACTTC | TRBV18 | TRBD1 | many | TRBJ2-7
CAAGTNEKLFF | TGTGCCGCGGGTACTAATGAAAAACTGTTTTTT | TRBV6-6 | . | many | TRBJ1-4
CSAIGVKTDTQYF | TGCAGTGCCATTGGAGTGAAAACAGATACGCAGTATTTT | TRBV20-1 | . | . | TRBJ2-3